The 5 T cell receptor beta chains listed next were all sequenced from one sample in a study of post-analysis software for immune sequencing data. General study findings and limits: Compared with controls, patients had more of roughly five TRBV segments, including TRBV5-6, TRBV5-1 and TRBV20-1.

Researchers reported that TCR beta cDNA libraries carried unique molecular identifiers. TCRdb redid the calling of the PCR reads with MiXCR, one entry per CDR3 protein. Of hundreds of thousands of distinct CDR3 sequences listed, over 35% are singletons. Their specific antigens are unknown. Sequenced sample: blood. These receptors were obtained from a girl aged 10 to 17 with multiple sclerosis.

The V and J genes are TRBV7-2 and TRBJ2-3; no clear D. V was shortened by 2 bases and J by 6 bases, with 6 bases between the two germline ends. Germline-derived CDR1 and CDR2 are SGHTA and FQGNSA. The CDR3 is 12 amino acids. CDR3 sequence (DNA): TGTGCCAGCAGCTTACAAACGGATACGCAGTATTTT. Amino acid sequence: CASSLQTDTQYF. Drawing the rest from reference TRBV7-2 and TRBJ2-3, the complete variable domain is GAGVSQSPSNKVTEKGKDVELRCDPISGHTALYWYRQSLGQGLEFLIYFQGNSAPDKSGLPSDRFSAERTGGSVSTLTIQRTQQEDSAVYLCASSLQTDTQYFGPGTRLTVL.

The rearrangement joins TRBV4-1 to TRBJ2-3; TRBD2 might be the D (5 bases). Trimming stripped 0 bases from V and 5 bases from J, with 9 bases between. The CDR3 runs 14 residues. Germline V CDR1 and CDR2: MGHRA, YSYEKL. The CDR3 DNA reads TGCGCCAGCAGCCAAGATCAGAGGGTAGATACGCAGTATTTT. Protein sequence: CASSQDQRVDTQYF.

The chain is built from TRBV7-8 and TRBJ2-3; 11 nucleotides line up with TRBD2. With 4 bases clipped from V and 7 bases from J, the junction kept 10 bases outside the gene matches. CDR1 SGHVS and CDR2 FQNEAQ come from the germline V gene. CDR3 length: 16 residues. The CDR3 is CASSYVTSGMWNTQYF. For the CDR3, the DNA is TGTGCCAGCAGCTACGTGACTAGCGGGATGTGGAATACGCAGTATTTT.

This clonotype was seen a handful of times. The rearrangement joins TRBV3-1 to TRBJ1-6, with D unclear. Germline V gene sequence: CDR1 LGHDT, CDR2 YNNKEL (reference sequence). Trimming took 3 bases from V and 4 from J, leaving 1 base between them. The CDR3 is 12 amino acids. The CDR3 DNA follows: TGTGCCAGCAGCCAGTATAATTCACCCCTCCACTTT. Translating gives CASSQYNSPLHF. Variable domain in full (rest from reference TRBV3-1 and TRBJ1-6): DTAVSQTPKYLVTQMGNDKSIKCEQNLGHDTMYWYKQDSKKFLKIMFSYNNKELIINETVPNRFSPKSPDKAHLNLHINSLELGDSAVYFCASSQYNSPLHFGNGTRLTVT.

The CDR3 bases are TGTGCCAGCAGCTTACAACAGGGAGGAAATGAGCAGTTCTTC. Translating it yields CASSLQQGGNEQFF. V gene TRBV7-3 combines with J gene TRBJ2-1; D is tentatively TRBD1 or TRBD2 (6 bases each). Trimming cost V 2 bases and J 7 bases, with 12 bases left between them. There are 14 residues in the CDR3. Germline values: CDR1 SGHTA, CDR2 FQGTGA.